These 22 T cell receptor beta chains share one sample of origin, sequenced in a study of human T cells and chemical hapten exposure. TCRdb reprocessed the RACE reads via MiXCR and lists one record per CDR3 protein. The sample consists of 120,000 or so distinct CDR3 sequences, approximately 13% of them appearing once. Documented time point: pre-sensitization, week 0. Treatment defined: therapeutic diphenylcyclopropenone sensitization with weekly scalp DPC. The sample in question was whole blood, obtained in connection with sensitization to the hapten diphenylcyclopropenone (DPC). The receptors were gathered from a woman aged 18-30 years with alopecia areata. Some clones in this sample may be carry-over from other donors' samples.

V and J are TRBV14 and TRBJ2-7; D call uncertain. The CDR3 length is 13 residues. Germline V gene sequence: CDR1 SGHDN, CDR2 FVKESK. V was clipped by 1 base and J by 6 bases, with 10 bases between them. The CDR3 DNA reads as TGTGCCAGCAGCCAAGTGGGTCGGGTCGAGCAGTACTTC. Protein product: CASSQVGRVEQYF.

J is TRBJ2-1 and V is TRBV28, with 8 nucleotides matching TRBD1. Germline V lookup: CDR1 MDHEN, CDR2 SYDVKM. CDR3 size: 14 residues. V lost 6 bases, J lost 8 bases, and 9 bases stayed unmatched. The CDR3 here is CASSTGTGFYEQFF. CDR3 sequence (DNA): TGTGCCAGCAGCACAGGGACAGGTTTCTATGAGCAGTTCTTC.

The chain links TRBV12-3 or TRBV12-4 to TRBJ2-3, with 13 bases that match TRBD2. V was pared by 5 bases and J by 2 bases, with 10 bases of the junction left unmatched. The CDR3 is made up of 18 amino acids. The CDR3 sequence: CASSPTGLAGALTDTQYF. The CDR3 coding sequence is TGTGCCAGCAGTCCGACCGGACTAGCGGGGGCCCTCACAGATACGCAGTATTTT.

This clonotype was recorded many times. The rearrangement uses TRBV7-9 and TRBJ2-7, with D perhaps matching TRBD2 (6 bases). V dropped 4 bases and J dropped 3 bases, with 16 bases sitting between them. CDR3 length: 15 residues. Per the germline V gene, CDR1 is SEHNR and CDR2 is FQNEAQ (reference sequence). The CDR3 protein is CASSSREGGNYEQYF. The CDR3 DNA reads TGTGCCAGCAGCTCGCGTGAGGGCGGGAACTACGAGCAGTACTTC.

Of note for this clonotype: Being one base from a much bigger clone, this may be a read error. V is TRBV27 and J is TRBJ2-3; no clear D. Germline V gene lookup returns CDR1 MNHEY and CDR2 SMNVEV (reference sequence). There are 15 residues in the CDR3. The CDR3 protein is CASRRTTQTPDTRYF. DNA of the CDR3: TGTGCCAGCAGGCGTACAACCCAGACCCCCGATACGCGGTATTTT.

The rearrangement joins TRBV10-1 to TRBJ2-7; TRBD1 matches 9 bases. The CDR3 has 15 residues. With V trimmed by 5 bases and J by 4 bases, 9 bases remained unmatched. Germline V gene sequence: CDR1 WNHNN, CDR2 SYGVQD (reference sequence). The CDR3 sequence is CASSSRDREIYEQYF. The CDR3 nucleotides read TGCGCCAGCAGTAGCCGGGACAGGGAAATTTACGAGCAGTACTTC.

In this sample, this clonotype turned up many times. The J gene is TRBJ1-1, the V gene TRBV18; D not resolved. CDR1 and CDR2 (germline): KGHSH, LQKENI. V lost 9 bases, J lost 0 bases, and 11 bases lay in between. The CDR3 runs 13 residues. The CDR3 DNA is TGTGCCAGTACAGACTACTTGAACACTGAAGCTTTCTTT. The encoded protein is CASTDYLNTEAFF.

The table lists this clonotype with a few counts. The V and J genes are TRBV4-3 and TRBJ1-1; no reliable D call. Germline CDR1 LGHNA, CDR2 YSLEER. V lost 0 bases and J lost 1, with 9 bases in between. CDR3 length equals 15 residues. The DNA of the CDR3 is TGCGCCAGCAGCCAAGATGGGCGGACGAACACTGAAGCTTTCTTT. Translation: CASSQDGRTNTEAFF.

CDR3 in DNA: TGTGCCATCAGTGAACTAGCCCCGAACACCGGGGAGCTGTTTTTT. It translates to CAISELAPNTGELFF. This chain joins TRBV10-3 and TRBJ2-2, with D tentatively TRBD2 (6 bases). CDR1 is ENHRY, CDR2 SYGVKD, per germline. The CDR3 contains 15 residues. V lost 3 bases and J 0 bases, leaving 8 bases between the germline ends.

This clonotype was counted a few times. This chain links TRBV18 with TRBJ1-3; no clear D gene. Germline CDR1 and CDR2: KGHSH and LQKENI. V was cut by 3 bases and J by 0 bases, with 15 bases left in between. This CDR3 is built from 17 residues. The CDR3 sequence: CASSPVSRTPSGNTIYF. The CDR3 nucleotides are TGTGCCAGCTCACCGGTTTCCCGGACCCCCTCTGGAAACACCATATATTTT.

In its sample, this clonotype was seen a few times. The rearrangement uses TRBV4-2 and TRBJ1-1; D gene unclear. Germline V gene lookup returns CDR1 LGHNA and CDR2 YNFKEQ. CDR3 length: 11 amino acids. Trimming cost V 0 bases and J 7 bases, with 3 bases left between them. CDR3 sequence (DNA): TGTGCCAGCAGCCAAGAAAGTGAAGCTTTCTTT. Residues: CASSQESEAFF.

In its sample, this clonotype was seen many times. The rearrangement uses TRBV20-1 and TRBJ1-3; possible D gene TRBD1, 6 bases. The germline gives CDR1 DFQATT, CDR2 SNEGSKA (reference sequence). CDR3 length equals 11 residues. Deletions cut 5 bases from V and 4 bases from J, with 6 bases between. CDR3 nucleotide sequence: TGCAGTGCTGGGACAGGAAACACCATATATTTT. It yields the protein CSAGTGNTIYF.

The table lists this clonotype with a few counts. The chain couples TRBV5-1 to TRBJ1-3; D not resolved. Germline V gives CDR1 SGHRS, CDR2 YFSETQ. V was clipped by 0 bases and J by 5 bases, with 9 bases between them. The CDR3 loop spans 14 amino acids. CDR3 DNA sequence: TGCGCCAGCAGCTTGGGGGCAAATAGAAACACCATATATTTT. Translated: CASSLGANRNTIYF.

This clonotype appeared many times. The V call is TRBV7-2, the J call TRBJ2-7; TRBD1 agrees at 8 bases. Germline V gene data show CDR1 as SGHTA and CDR2 as FQGNSA. The CDR3 length is 12 residues. Losses at the gene ends were 5 bases for V and 4 bases for J; bases not matched to a gene: 1. Here the CDR3 DNA reads TGTGCCAGCAGCAGGGACAGGTACGAGCAGTACTTC. Encoded protein: CASSRDRYEQYF.

Many counts were recorded for this clonotype. The chain employs TRBV20-1 and TRBJ2-3, with D tentatively TRBD1 or TRBD2 (5 bases each). CDR1 is DFQATT and CDR2 is SNEGSKA in the germline V gene (reference sequence). V dropped 5 bases and J dropped 6 bases, with 9 bases sitting between them. CDR3 length: 11 residues. CDR3 nucleotide sequence: TGCAGTGCTTCCGGGACGGATACGCAGTATTTT. Protein product: CSASGTDTQYF.

The chain recombines TRBV5-5 with TRBJ2-7; tentatively, D is TRBD1 (6 bases). The CDR3 has 14 amino acids. V was cut by 5 bases and J by 0 bases, with 12 bases left in between. The germline gives CDR1 SGHKS, CDR2 YYEKEE (reference sequence). In DNA form, the CDR3 reads TGTGCCAGCAGGATCGGACAGCTCTCCTACGAGCAGTACTTC. Protein product: CASRIGQLSYEQYF.

The rearrangement joins TRBV13 to TRBJ2-7; D remains unclear. The CDR3 length is 12 residues. Per the germline V gene, CDR1 is PRHDT and CDR2 is FYEKMQ (reference sequence). The V and J ends lost 6 bases and 3 bases respectively, with 9 bases between them. CDR3 DNA sequence: TGTGCCAGCAGTTCGAGGAACTACGAGCAGTACTTC. As protein: CASSSRNYEQYF.

This clonotype turned up a few times. The chain is built from TRBV7-8 and TRBJ2-7; 13 bases fit TRBD2. The CDR3 sequence is 17 residues long. The V gene end was trimmed by 0 bases and the J gene end by 1 base; junction bases not matched to a gene: 3. In germline, CDR1 is SGHVS, CDR2 FQNEAQ. CDR3 residues: CASSLALTSGGSYEQYF. Here the CDR3 DNA reads TGTGCCAGCAGCTTAGCGCTGACTAGCGGGGGGTCCTACGAGCAGTACTTC. The variable domain in full, completed from reference TRBV7-8 and TRBJ2-7, reads GAGVSQSPRYKVAKRGQDVALRCDPISGHVSLFWYQQALGQGPEFLTYFQNEAQLDKSGLPSDRFFAERPEGSVSTLKIQRTQQEDSAVYLCASSLALTSGGSYEQYFGPGTRLTVT.

This clonotype has ten or more counts. This sequence joins TRBV7-8 and TRBJ2-3; no reliable D call. Trimming took 1 base from V and 1 from J, leaving 15 bases between them. The CDR3 covers 17 residues. Germline V gene lookup returns CDR1 SGHVS and CDR2 FQNEAQ. Here the CDR3 DNA reads TGTGCCAGCAGCTTAGGGGCCGGAATGGCGGGCACAGATACGCAGTATTTT. This sequence encodes CASSLGAGMAGTDTQYF.

This chain joins TRBV24-1 and TRBJ2-3; no definite D call. The V gene's germline CDR1 is KGHDR and CDR2 SFDVKD. Trimming took off 3 bases at V and 5 bases at J, with 8 bases between the two ends. The CDR3 has 13 residues. The CDR3 coding sequence is TGTGCCACCAGTGATGCCTACAGAGATACGCAGTATTTT. The encoded protein is CATSDAYRDTQYF.

This clonotype was seen a handful of times. The J gene is TRBJ2-4, the V gene TRBV29-1; TRBD1 matches at 8 bases. This CDR3 is built from 13 residues. V lost 8 bases to trimming and J lost 2 bases; unmatched junction nucleotides: 5. Germline assignment: CDR1 SQVTM and CDR2 ANQGSEA. The CDR3 protein is CSCRGQSKNIQYF. CDR3 coding DNA: TGCAGCTGCAGGGGGCAATCCAAAAACATTCAGTACTTC. Full variable domain (remainder filled in from reference TRBV29-1 and TRBJ2-4): SAVISQKPSRDICQRGTSLTIQCQVDSQVTMMFWYRQQPGQSLTLIATANQGSEATYESGFVIDKFPISRPNLTFSTLTVSNMSPEDSSIYLCSCRGQSKNIQYFGAGTRLSVL.

V usage is TRBV4-3 and J usage is TRBJ2-7; tentative D call: TRBD2 (7 bases). The V gene's germline CDR1 is LGHNA and CDR2 YSLEER. The V gene lost 3 bases and the J gene lost 3 bases, with 12 bases spanning the gap. The CDR3 loop spans 14 amino acids. CDR3: CASSHGGGGYEQYF. In DNA form, the CDR3 reads TGCGCCAGCAGCCACGGGGGAGGGGGCTACGAGCAGTACTTC.